This is a list of T cell receptor beta chains from one sample in a study of naive and memory T cell subsets. TCRdb re-derived calls from the UMI-ligation and nested PCR reads in MiXCR, one entry per CDR3 protein. Of around 130,000 distinct CDR3 sequences listed, about 36% were seen once; the top ten hold roughly 0.9%. The specimen was central memory CD4+ T cells from blood. The receptor source for this set is a human donor in good health. Both conserved end residues are part of each CDR3. D genes are given only for firm matches. Rows may omit the clone size; those that give it use once, few, many or a size class.

few	TRBV6-5	TRBD1	TRBJ2-3	TGTGCCAGCAGCAACAGGGGAACAAGCACAGATACGCAGTATTTT	CASSNRGTSTDTQYF
few	TRBV20-1	TRBD1	TRBJ1-4	TGCAGTGCCATCGGACAGGGCGACGAAAAACTGTTTTTT	CSAIGQGDEKLFF
NA	TRBV5-1	TRBD1	TRBJ2-1	TGCGCCAGCAGCCCGGGGACAGGGGTGCTCAATGAGCAGTTCTTC	CASSPGTGVLNEQFF
NA	TRBV27	TRBD2	TRBJ2-7	TGTGCCAGCAGTTATGGGCGGGAGTGGGGGTACGAGCAGTACTTC	CASSYGREWGYEQYF
NA	TRBV28	NA	TRBJ2-2	TGTGCCAGCAGACCAAGGCGAGTAGTGAACACCGGGGAGCTGTTTTTT	CASRPRRVVNTGELFF
many	TRBV2	NA	TRBJ2-3	TGTGCCAGCAGCGGGCGGGACAGCTCTAGCACAGATACGCAGTATTTT	CASSGRDSSSTDTQYF
NA	TRBV19	NA	TRBJ2-4	TGTGCCAGTAGTGCAACCTTCCGGGATCTAGCCAAAAACATTCAGTACTTC	CASSATFRDLAKNIQYF
NA	TRBV10-3	NA	TRBJ2-7	TGTGCCATCAGTGGGGGTTTGACCCCGACCTACGAGCAGTACTTC	CAISGGLTPTYEQYF
NA	TRBV30	NA	TRBJ2-1	TGTGCCTGGAACACGGGACGGTACAATGAGCAGTTCTTC	CAWNTGRYNEQFF
NA	TRBV28	NA	TRBJ2-5	TGTGCCAGCGGAACAGAGACCCAGTACTTC	CASGTETQYF
few	TRBV28	NA	TRBJ2-7	TGTGCCAGCAGTTTCACAGGGTTGGGCATCAGCTCCTACGAGCAGTACTTC	CASSFTGLGISSYEQYF
once	TRBV7-9	TRBD1	TRBJ2-7	TGTGCCAGCAGCCCAGGGACAGGGGGCTTCGAGCAGTACTTC	CASSPGTGGFEQYF
once	TRBV29-1	NA	TRBJ1-2	TGCAGCGTTGTGGCTATGGCAGCAAATGCTGGGGGCTACACCTTC	CSVVAMAANAGGYTF
NA	TRBV7-2	NA	TRBJ1-5	TGTGCCAGCAGTAGGGCCCCCGACTTGTACGGCAATCAGCCCCAGCATTTT	CASSRAPDLYGNQPQHF
NA	TRBV20-1	NA	TRBJ1-6	TGCAGTGCTAGAGTCGGACAGAGCCTCCACTTT	CSARVGQSLHF